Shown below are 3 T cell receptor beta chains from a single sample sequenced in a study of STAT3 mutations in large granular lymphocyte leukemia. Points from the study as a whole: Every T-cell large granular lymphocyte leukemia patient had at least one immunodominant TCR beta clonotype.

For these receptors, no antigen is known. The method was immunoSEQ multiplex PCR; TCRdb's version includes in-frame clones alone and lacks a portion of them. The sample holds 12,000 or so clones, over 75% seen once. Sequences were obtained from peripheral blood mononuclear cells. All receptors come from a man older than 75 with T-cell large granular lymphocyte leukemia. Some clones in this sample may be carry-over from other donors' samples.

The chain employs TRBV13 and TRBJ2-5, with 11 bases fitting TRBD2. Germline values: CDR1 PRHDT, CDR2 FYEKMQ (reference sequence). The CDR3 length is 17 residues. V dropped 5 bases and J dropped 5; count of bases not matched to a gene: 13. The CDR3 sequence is CASSPGVAGGLDETQYF. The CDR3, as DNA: TGTGCCAGCAGCCCGGGGGTAGCGGGGGGGCTTGATGAGACCCAGTACTTC.

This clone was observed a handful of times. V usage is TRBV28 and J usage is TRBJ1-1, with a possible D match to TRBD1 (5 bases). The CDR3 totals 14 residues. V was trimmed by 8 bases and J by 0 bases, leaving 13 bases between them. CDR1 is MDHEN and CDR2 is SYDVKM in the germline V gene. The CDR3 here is CASGEGAMNTEAFF. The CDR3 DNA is TGTGCCAGCGGTGAAGGGGCGATGAACACTGAAGCTTTCTTT.

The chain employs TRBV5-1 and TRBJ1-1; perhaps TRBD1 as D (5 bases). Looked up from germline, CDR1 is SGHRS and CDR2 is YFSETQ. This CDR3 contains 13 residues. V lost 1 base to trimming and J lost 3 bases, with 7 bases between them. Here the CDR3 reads CASSLRGDTEAFF. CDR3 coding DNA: TGCGCCAGCAGCTTGAGAGGGGACACTGAAGCTTTCTTT.